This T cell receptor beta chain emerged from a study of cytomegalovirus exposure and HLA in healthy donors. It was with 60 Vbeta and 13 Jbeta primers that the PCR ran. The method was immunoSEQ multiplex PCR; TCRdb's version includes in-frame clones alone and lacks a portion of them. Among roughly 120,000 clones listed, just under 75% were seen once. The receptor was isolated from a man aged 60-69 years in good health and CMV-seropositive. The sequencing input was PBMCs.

CDR3 amino acids: CASSEPGTGGEAFF. In DNA, the CDR3 is TGTGCCAGCAGCGAGCCCGGGACAGGAGGTGAAGCTTTCTTT. The V gene is TRBV5-4, the J gene TRBJ1-1; TRBD1 matches 8 bases. Germline assignment: CDR1 SGHNT and CDR2 YYREEE (reference sequence). The CDR3 has 14 residues. With V trimmed by 4 bases and J by 7 bases, 9 bases remained unmatched.